One and the same sample provided the 2 T cell receptor beta chains below, sequenced in a study of blood T cells in healthy people across ages. It was with a sample-barcoded 5' primer and a J-beta primer mix that a second PCR of roughly 6 to 12 cycles was run. TCRdb re-analysed the 5' RACE reads in MiXCR, keeping a single row per CDR3 protein. Here the sample spans hundreds of thousands of distinct CDR3 sequences, around 46% being singletons. Specimen: blood. The receptors derive from a man aged 25 to 40 in good health.

The chain combines TRBV7-9 with TRBJ2-7; D not resolved. Per the germline V gene, CDR1 is SEHNR and CDR2 is FQNEAQ (reference sequence). Trimming shortened V by 4 bases and J by 3 bases, and 10 bases separated the two germline ends. This CDR3 is 13 amino acids long. The CDR3 sequence is CASSSETYYEQYF. DNA for the CDR3: TGTGCCAGCAGCTCGGAAACGTACTACGAGCAGTACTTC. The complete variable domain, with remaining parts taken from reference TRBV7-9 and TRBJ2-7, reads DTGVSQNPRHKITKRGQNVTFRCDPISEHNRLYWYRQTLGQGPEFLTYFQNEAQLEKSRLLSDRFSAERPKGSFSTLEIQRTEQGDSAMYLCASSSETYYEQYFGPGTRLTVT.

The chain is built from TRBV5-8 and TRBJ2-7; 7 bases are shared with TRBD2. This CDR3 comprises 16 residues. Per the germline V gene, CDR1 is SGHTS and CDR2 is YDEGEE. With V trimmed by 6 bases and J by 1 base, 13 bases remained unmatched. DNA of the CDR3: TGTGCCAGCAACCCAATACACCGAGCGGGGTCCTACGAGCAGTACTTC. Translation: CASNPIHRAGSYEQYF.